The T cell receptor beta chain under discussion was sequenced for a study of T-cell reconstitution after alpha-beta-depleted transplantation in children. General study points: TCRbeta diversity was high at day 60 in some patients (a result of surviving recipient T cells and thymic progenitors). Fresh T-cell production supplied most of the T-cell counts and diversity seen one year after transplant. Approximately two months post-transplant, alpha-beta T cells reportedly originated from several hundred expanded graft clones.

Details on this clonotype: Its antigen is unknown.

Per germline, CDR1 MNHNS and CDR2 SASEGT. This CDR3 has 14 amino acids. The V end lost 8 bases, the J end lost 6 bases, and 17 bases lay between the germline ends. As it was prepared, the TCRbeta library received unique molecular identifiers. TCRdb reanalysed the PCR reads using MiXCR and keeps one entry per CDR3 protein. The sample holds around 490,000 distinct CDR3 sequences; 9.5% to 12% are singletons and the top ten take 14%. The sequencing used PBMCs, mostly from graft donor cells, collected 180 days after TCRalphabeta/CD19-depleted stem cell transplant. The sequence came from a female patient between 2 and 15 years old who had a stem cell transplant for aplastic anemia, so the T cells may come from the graft donor. The J gene is TRBJ1-5, the V gene TRBV6-1; D possibly corresponds to TRBD1 (5 bases). CDR3 amino acids: CASPTGRAVQPQHF. DNA of the CDR3: TGTGCCAGCCCCACGGGCAGGGCCGTTCAGCCCCAGCATTTT.